This T cell receptor (beta chain) was sequenced in a study of T cells in localized non-small cell lung cancer. Study-level results: Owing to sequencing of a solitary tumor region, heterogeneity cannot be discounted. Prolonged overall survival went with higher T cell density in the blood. Appearance in adjacent lung was seen for a median 57 of the top 100 tumor clones. Exceeding tumor, uninvolved adjacent lung had the highest T cell clonality.

This CDR3 is built from 13 residues. Trimming shortened V by 9 bases and J by 4 bases, and 15 bases separated the two germline ends. Germline CDR1 and CDR2: MNHNS and SASEGT. Method: immunoSEQ multiplex PCR; TCRdb's copy keeps in-frame clones and lacks some. The data contain 130,000 or so clones, 89% of them singletons. A remark on this clone: Its antigen is unknown.

The specimen comprised peripheral blood, sampled before any cancer treatment. The receptor was isolated from a female donor older than 55 with stage I lung adenocarcinoma. The rearrangement joins TRBV6-1 to TRBJ1-1; TRBD1 might be the D (6 bases). The CDR3 reads CASRGAGGTEAFF. The CDR3 nucleotides are TGTGCCAGTAGGGGGGCCGGGGGCACTGAAGCTTTCTTT.